Following are 3 T cell receptor beta chains from one sample sequenced in a study of regulatory T cells. Study conclusions and caveats: Hydrophobic residues at CDR3 positions 6 and 7 were enriched in conventional CD4+ T cells of CD3G-deficient patients.

Amplification used 52 TRBV primers and 13 TRBJ primers. TCRdb's table, derived via immunoSEQ multiplex PCR, lists solely in-frame clones and lacks some. The table includes roughly 32,000 clones, about 88% detected once. No antigen has been assigned to these receptors. Sequenced material: conventional CD4+ T cells sorted from blood. These receptors were taken from a person aged 18 to 35 with CD3G deficiency.

This clone came up a few times. The chain carries TRBV7-9 and TRBJ2-7; TRBD1 or TRBD2 may be the D gene (6 bases each). The V end was cut by 4 bases, the J end by 6 bases, with 13 bases between. Germline lookup yields CDR1 SEHNR and CDR2 FQNEAQ (reference sequence). This CDR3 has 13 amino acids. The CDR3 protein is CASSSTEGGEQYF. CDR3 coding DNA: TGTGCCAGCAGCTCCACAGAGGGGGGCGAGCAGTACTTC.

The gene calls are TRBV10-3 and TRBJ2-7; either TRBD1 or TRBD2 may supply D (6 bases each). Germline V lookup: CDR1 ENHRY, CDR2 SYGVKD. Trimming left V 4 bases short and J 0 bases short, with 13 bases between. This CDR3 contains 15 residues. The CDR3 here is CAISAGGLASYEQYF. CDR3 DNA: TGTGCCATCAGTGCTGGGGGGCTTGCCTCCTACGAGCAGTACTTC.

This clone was seen a single time. CDR3: CASRAGGGADTQYF. The CDR3 nucleotides read TGCGCCAGCAGAGCGGGAGGAGGAGCAGATACGCAGTATTTT. The V gene is TRBV5-1, the J gene TRBJ2-3; 9 bases fit TRBD2. From germline, CDR1 is SGHRS and CDR2 YFSETQ. The V and J ends lost 5 bases and 4 bases, in that order; junction bases with no gene match: 5. CDR3 length equals 14 residues. The full variable domain, with the rest looked up from reference TRBV5-1 and TRBJ2-3, is KAGVTQTPRYLIKTRGQQVTLSCSPISGHRSVSWYQQTPGQGLQFLFEYFSETQRNKGNFPGRFSGRQFSNSRSEMNVSTLELGDSALYLCASRAGGGADTQYFGPGTRLTVL.